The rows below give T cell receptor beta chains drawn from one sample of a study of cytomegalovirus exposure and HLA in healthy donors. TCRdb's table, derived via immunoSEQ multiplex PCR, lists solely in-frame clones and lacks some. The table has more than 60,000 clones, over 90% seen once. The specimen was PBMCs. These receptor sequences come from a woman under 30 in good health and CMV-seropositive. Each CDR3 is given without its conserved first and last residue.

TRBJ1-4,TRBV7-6,ASSIPNHREIREKLF
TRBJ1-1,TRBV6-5,ASSLLPLRGAF
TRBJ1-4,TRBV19,ASSPFSATNEKLF
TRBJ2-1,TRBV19,ASRPGGRVNEQF
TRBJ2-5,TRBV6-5,ASSDLYGTQY
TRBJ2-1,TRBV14,ASSQPRTGGNEQF
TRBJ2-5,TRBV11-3,ASSFRASGMETQY
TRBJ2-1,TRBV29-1,SAAGREFGNEQF
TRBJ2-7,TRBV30,ACASGAYEQY
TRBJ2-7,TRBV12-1,ASSFAVRNQAYEQY
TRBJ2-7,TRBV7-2,ASSLVPTGMTYEQY
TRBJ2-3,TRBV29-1,SVSRLAGGPTDTQY
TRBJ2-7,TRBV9,ASSVWASGTYEQY
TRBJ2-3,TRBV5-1,ASSRGTSDRTDTQY
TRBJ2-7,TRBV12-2,ASRFPLREQY
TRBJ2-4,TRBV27,ASSLLGVSGSQGNIQY
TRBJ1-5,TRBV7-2,ASSLSGEAWSNQPQH
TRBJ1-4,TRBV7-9,ASSSGWVNEKLF
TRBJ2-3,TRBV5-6,ASSLIGGVGTDTQY
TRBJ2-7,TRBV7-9,ASSSDYEQY
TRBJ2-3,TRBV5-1,ASSPGLEGTDTQY
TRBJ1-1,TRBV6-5,ASSYRSRSNTEAF
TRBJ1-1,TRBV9,ASSRGNTEAF
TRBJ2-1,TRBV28,ASSLGSGGTPYNEQF
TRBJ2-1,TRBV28,ASSRPIHTSGRDGEQF
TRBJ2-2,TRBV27,ASSLGSSPTGELF
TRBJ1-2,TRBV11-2,ASSFGGFYGYT
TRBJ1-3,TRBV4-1,ASSQDGKSGNTIY
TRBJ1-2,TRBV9,ASSSQGSYGYT
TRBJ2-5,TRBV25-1,ASSANSGETQY
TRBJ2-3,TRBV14,ASSLKGLAATDTQY
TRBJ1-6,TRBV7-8,ASSLARTGAVNGSPLH
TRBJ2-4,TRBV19,ASSIRAKNIQY
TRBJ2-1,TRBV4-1,ASSHIRLFSYNEQF
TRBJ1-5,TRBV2,ASSSGTKNQPQH
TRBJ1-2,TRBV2,ASSRDRAVDRGYT
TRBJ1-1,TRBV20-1,SASKSGEVF
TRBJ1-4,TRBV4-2,ASSPGVGTGLF
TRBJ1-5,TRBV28,ATRDSVNQPQH
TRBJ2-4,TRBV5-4,ASSLGAVLGKNIQY
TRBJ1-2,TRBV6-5,ASRGTGGFRGYT
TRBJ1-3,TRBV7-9,ASRPQGAPGNTIY
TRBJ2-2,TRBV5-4,ASLAGSNTGELF
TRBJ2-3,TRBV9,ASSAGLAGGRDTQY
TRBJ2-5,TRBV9,ASSVGAWGQGLQETQY
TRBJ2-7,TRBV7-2,ASSFEAPAVQY
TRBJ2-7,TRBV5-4,ASSDTGTGRGEQY